A selection of T cell receptor beta chains follows, all from one sample in a study of Graves' ophthalmopathy and Graves' hyperthyroidism. TCRdb called the multiplex PCR reads again in MiXCR, with one record for every CDR3 protein. The data show over a million distinct CDR3 sequences, with about 38% seen just once and approximately 12% held by the top ten. Sequences were obtained from peripheral blood or thyroid tissue (not recorded which). These receptors all stem from an adult man with Graves' hyperthyroidism. Each CDR3 is given with its conserved first and last residue. The D gene is left open where the match is weak. Some rows have no size entry. The others give once, few or many, or a class for an expanded clone.

15,-,TRBV19,many,TRBJ1-5,CASSIVSGDNQPQHF,TGTGCCAGTAGTATCGTGTCCGGGGACAATCAGCCCCAGCATTTT
15,-,TRBV15,-,TRBJ1-2,CASSAGPRGLRGYTF,TGTGCCAGCAGTGCAGGGCCTCGGGGTCTGCGAGGCTACACCTTC
14,-,TRBV5-1,-,TRBJ1-6,CASSSRTMTEPLHF,TGCGCCAGCAGCTCTAGGACAATGACGGAGCCCCTCCACTTT
15,-,TRBV9,-,TRBJ1-5,CASSVGEAHNQPQHF,TGTGCCAGCAGCGTTGGGGAGGCACACAATCAGCCCCAGCATTTT
17,TRBD1,TRBV4-3,few,TRBJ1-1,CASSHTQGTGGTTEAFF,TGCGCCAGCAGCCACACACAGGGGACGGGGGGGACCACTGAAGCTTTCTTT
8,-,TRBV29-1,-,TRBJ2-6,CSVPILTF,TGCAGCGTGCCCATCCTGACTTTC
16,TRBD1,TRBV7-9,many,TRBJ2-7,CASSFMGQGVSYEQYF,TGTGCCAGCAGCTTCATGGGACAGGGGGTTTCCTACGAGCAGTACTTC
14,TRBD1,TRBV9,-,TRBJ1-6,CASSAGQGIATLHF,TGTGCCAGCAGCGCGGGACAGGGGATTGCCACCCTCCACTTT
11,TRBD2,TRBV20-1,-,TRBJ2-7,CSARGSHEQYF,TGCAGTGCTCGCGGGAGCCACGAGCAGTACTTC
14,-,TRBV25-1,-,TRBJ2-2,CASSGTGSAGELFF,TGTGCCAGCAGCGGAACAGGGTCGGCCGGGGAGCTGTTTTTT
14,-,TRBV7-9,few,TRBJ2-2,CASSLGGLNGELFF,TGTGCCAGCAGTTTAGGAGGGCTGAACGGGGAGCTGTTTTTT
13,-,TRBV19,many,TRBJ1-1,CASADGWATEAFF,TGTGCCAGTGCAGACGGGTGGGCCACTGAAGCTTTCTTT
15,TRBD1,TRBV2,many,TRBJ1-5,CASSGDRGTGQPQHF,TGTGCCAGCAGTGGGGACAGGGGTACTGGCCAGCCCCAGCATTTT
15,TRBD1,TRBV30,-,TRBJ2-2,CAWSPGTAISGELFF,TGTGCCTGGAGTCCCGGGACAGCGATATCCGGGGAGCTGTTTTTT
13,-,TRBV29-1,many,TRBJ1-5,CSVVGDSNQPQHF,TGCAGCGTTGTAGGGGATAGCAATCAGCCCCAGCATTTT
13,-,TRBV24-1,many,TRBJ2-5,CATRQGNQETQYF,TGTGCCACCAGACAGGGAAACCAAGAGACCCAGTACTTC
14,TRBD1,TRBV9,-,TRBJ2-7,CASSARTGVSEQYF,TGTGCCAGCAGCGCCCGGACAGGGGTGAGCGAGCAGTACTTC
19,TRBD2,TRBV6-5,-,TRBJ2-7,CASSRTGSALFRTSYEQYF,TGTGCCAGCAGTCGAACAGGTTCGGCGCTTTTTAGGACTAGCTACGAGCAGTACTTC
13,TRBD1,TRBV10-3,-,TRBJ2-2,CAIWDRNTGELSW,TGTGCCATCTGGGACAGGAACACCGGGGAGCTGTCTTGG
15,TRBD1,TRBV9,many,TRBJ2-7,CASSEGQGWSYEQYF,TGTGCCAGCAGCGAGGGACAGGGTTGGAGCTACGAGCAGTACTTC
16,TRBD1,TRBV12-3/TRBV12-4,many,TRBJ1-6,CASTPRLGQGESPLHF,TGTGCCAGCACCCCGAGACTTGGACAGGGAGAATCACCCCTCCACTTT
14,TRBD2,TRBV7-2,few,TRBJ2-7,CASSFGRASSEQYF,TGTGCCAGCAGTTTCGGGAGGGCCTCCAGTGAGCAGTACTTC
14,-,TRBV5-5,-,TRBJ2-7,CASSLTPGIGEQYF,TGTGCCAGCAGCTTAACTCCGGGGATCGGCGAGCAGTACTTC
13,-,TRBV10-3,many,TRBJ2-7,CAISVLGSYEQYF,TGTGCCATCAGTGTGCTGGGTTCATACGAGCAGTACTTC
13,-,TRBV12-5,few,TRBJ2-5,CASAPGRQETQYF,TGTGCTAGTGCTCCGGGACGGCAAGAGACCCAGTACTTC
13,TRBD1,TRBV12-3/TRBV12-4,many,TRBJ2-5,CASSSDRAETQYF,TGTGCCAGCAGCTCCGACAGGGCTGAGACCCAGTACTTC
14,-,TRBV20-1,-,TRBJ2-7,CSAATPGPNYEQYF,TGCAGTGCTGCTACGCCGGGACCGAACTACGAGCAGTACTTC
12,TRBD2,TRBV20-1,-,TRBJ2-2,CSASGRGGELFF,TGCAGTGCTAGCGGGAGGGGCGGGGAGCTGTTTTTT
14,-,TRBV7-2,-,TRBJ1-5,CASRAGRPNQPQHF,TGTGCCAGCAGGGCGGGACGGCCCAATCAGCCCCAGCATTTT
13,TRBD1,TRBV25-1,many,TRBJ2-7,CASSWTGSDEQYF,TGTGCCAGCAGCTGGACAGGGTCCGACGAGCAGTACTTC
16,TRBD1,TRBV2,-,TRBJ1-5,CASSDAGQVSNQPQHF,TGTGCCAGCAGTGATGCAGGACAGGTTAGCAATCAGCCCCAGCATTTT
11,-,TRBV10-2,-,TRBJ2-5,CAGRSGETQYF,TGCGCCGGTCGCAGTGGAGAGACCCAGTACTTC
13,-,TRBV9,many,TRBJ1-6,CASSAGENSPLHF,TGTGCCAGCAGCGCAGGGGAAAATTCACCCCTCCACTTT
17,TRBD2,TRBV2,few,TRBJ2-3,CASSRRASGTSTDTQYF,TGTGCCAGCAGTAGACGGGCTAGCGGAACTAGCACAGATACGCAGTATTTT
13,-,TRBV6-5,-,TRBJ1-1,CAGTGQPGTEAFF,TGTGCCGGAACTGGACAGCCAGGGACTGAAGCTTTCTTT
14,TRBD1,TRBV5-1,many,TRBJ1-1,CASRGGTANTEAFF,TGCGCCAGCAGGGGCGGGACAGCGAACACTGAAGCTTTCTTT
16,-,TRBV6-5,-,TRBJ2-2,CASSYYVGTNTGELFF,TGTGCCAGCAGTTACTATGTGGGCACGAACACCGGGGAGCTGTTTTTT
16,-,TRBV20-1,-,TRBJ1-5,CSARDPGTTINQPQHF,TGCAGTGCTAGAGATCCCGGGACCACCATCAATCAGCCCCAGCATTTT
12,-,TRBV9,-,TRBJ1-2,CASSRDTSGYTF,TGTGCCAGCAGCCGAGATACTAGCGGATACACCTTC
14,-,TRBV6-1,many,TRBJ1-2,CASSEEKQSDAYTF,TGTGCCAGCAGTGAAGAGAAACAGAGCGACGCCTACACCTTC
14,TRBD1,TRBV4-1,-,TRBJ1-1,CASSGQGRNLTAFF,TGTGCCAGCAGTGGACAGGGCCGAAATTTGACAGCTTTCTTT
14,TRBD1,TRBV7-2,few,TRBJ2-3,CASSLGTGTDTQYF,TGTGCCAGCAGCTTGGGGACAGGCACAGATACGCAGTATTTT
13,-,TRBV4-3,many,TRBJ1-1,CASSQERSTEAFF,TGCGCCAGCAGCCAAGAACGGAGCACTGAAGCTTTCTTT